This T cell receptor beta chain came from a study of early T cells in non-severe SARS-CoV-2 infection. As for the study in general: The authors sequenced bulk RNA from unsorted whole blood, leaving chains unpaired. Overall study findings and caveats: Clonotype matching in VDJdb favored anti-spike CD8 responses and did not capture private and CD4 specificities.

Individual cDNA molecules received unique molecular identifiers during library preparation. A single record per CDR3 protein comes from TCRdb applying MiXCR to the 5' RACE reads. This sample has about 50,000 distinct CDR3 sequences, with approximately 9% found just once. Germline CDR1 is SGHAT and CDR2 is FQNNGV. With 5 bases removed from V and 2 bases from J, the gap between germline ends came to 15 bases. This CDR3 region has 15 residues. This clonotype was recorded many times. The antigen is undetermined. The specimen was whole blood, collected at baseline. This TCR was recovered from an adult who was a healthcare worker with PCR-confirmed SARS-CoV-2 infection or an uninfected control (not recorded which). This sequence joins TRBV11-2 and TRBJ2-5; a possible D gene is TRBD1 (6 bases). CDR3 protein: CASSPQRQAQETQYF. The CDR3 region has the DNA TGTGCCAGCAGCCCACAACGACAGGCACAAGAGACCCAGTACTTC.